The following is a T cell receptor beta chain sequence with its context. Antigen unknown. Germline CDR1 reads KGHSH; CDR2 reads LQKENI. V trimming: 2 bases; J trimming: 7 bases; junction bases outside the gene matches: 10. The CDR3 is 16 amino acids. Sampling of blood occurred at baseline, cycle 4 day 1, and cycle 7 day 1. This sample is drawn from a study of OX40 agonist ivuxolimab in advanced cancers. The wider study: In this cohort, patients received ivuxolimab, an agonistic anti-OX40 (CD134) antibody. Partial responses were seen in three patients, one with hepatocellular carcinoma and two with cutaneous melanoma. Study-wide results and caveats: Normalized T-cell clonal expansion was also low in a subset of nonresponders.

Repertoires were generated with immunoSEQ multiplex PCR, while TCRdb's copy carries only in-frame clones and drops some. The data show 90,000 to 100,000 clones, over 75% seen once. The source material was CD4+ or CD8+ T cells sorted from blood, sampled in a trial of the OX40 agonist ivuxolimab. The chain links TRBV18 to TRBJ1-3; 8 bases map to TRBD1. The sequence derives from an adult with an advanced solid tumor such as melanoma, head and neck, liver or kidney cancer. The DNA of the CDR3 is TGTGCCAGCTCACCAATCCCAGGGGGCGACGACAACACCATATATTTT. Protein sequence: CASSPIPGGDDNTIYF.